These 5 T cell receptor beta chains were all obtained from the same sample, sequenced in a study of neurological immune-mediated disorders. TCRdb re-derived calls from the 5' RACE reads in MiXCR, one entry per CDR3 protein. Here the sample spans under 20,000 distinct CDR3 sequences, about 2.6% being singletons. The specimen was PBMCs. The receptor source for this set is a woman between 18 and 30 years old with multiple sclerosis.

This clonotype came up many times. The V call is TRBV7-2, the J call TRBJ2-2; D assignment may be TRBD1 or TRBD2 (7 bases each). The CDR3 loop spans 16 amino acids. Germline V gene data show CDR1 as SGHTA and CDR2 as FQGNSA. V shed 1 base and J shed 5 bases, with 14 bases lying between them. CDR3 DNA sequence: TGTGCCAGCAGCTTAGGAGGCAGGGGGGGTACCGGGGAGCTGTTTTTT. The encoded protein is CASSLGGRGGTGELFF.

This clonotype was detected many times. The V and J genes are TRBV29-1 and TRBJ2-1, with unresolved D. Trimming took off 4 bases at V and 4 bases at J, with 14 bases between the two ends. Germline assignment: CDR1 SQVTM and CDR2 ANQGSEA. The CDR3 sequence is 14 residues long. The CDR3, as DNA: TGCAGCGTTGTTTCCCCGAACGATTACAATGAGCAGTTCTTC. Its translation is CSVVSPNDYNEQFF.

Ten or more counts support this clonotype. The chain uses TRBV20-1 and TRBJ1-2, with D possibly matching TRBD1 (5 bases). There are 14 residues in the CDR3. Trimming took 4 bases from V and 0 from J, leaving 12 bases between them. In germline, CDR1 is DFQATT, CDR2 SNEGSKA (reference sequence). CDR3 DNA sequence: TGCAGTGCTAATGGACAACTTGCTAACTATGGCTACACCTTC. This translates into CSANGQLANYGYTF.

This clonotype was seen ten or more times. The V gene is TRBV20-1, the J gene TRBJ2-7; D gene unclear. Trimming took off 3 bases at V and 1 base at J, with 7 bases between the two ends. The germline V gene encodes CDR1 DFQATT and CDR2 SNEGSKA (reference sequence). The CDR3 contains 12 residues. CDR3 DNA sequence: TGCAGTGCTAGCCGGTCATCCTACGAGCAGTACTTC. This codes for CSASRSSYEQYF.

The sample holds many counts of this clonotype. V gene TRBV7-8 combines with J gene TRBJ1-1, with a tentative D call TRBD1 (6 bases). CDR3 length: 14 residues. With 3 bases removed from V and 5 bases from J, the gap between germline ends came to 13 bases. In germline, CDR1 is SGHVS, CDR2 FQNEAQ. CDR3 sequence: CASSLEGELTEAFF. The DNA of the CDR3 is TGTGCCAGCAGCTTGGAGGGGGAATTGACTGAAGCTTTCTTT.